The 7 T cell receptor beta chains given below trace back to one sample, sequenced in a study of Tregs in tolerant kidney transplant recipients. Sequenced by immunoSEQ multiplex PCR; TCRdb stores in-frame clones only, minus some. The table includes some 66,000 clones, roughly 92% detected once. This sample comprised CD8+ T cells from blood, obtained before the transplant. The origin of the receptors is a human donor who received a combined kidney and bone marrow transplant.

On this clone: The sample contains more than one DNA sequence encoding this CDR3. The CDR3 region is CASSLPGVYEQYF. For the CDR3, the DNA is TGTGCCAGCAGCTTACCAGGGGTCTACGAGCAGTACTTC. The chain has TRBV11-2 and TRBJ2-7; possible D gene TRBD1, 6 bases. The CDR3 consists of 13 residues. V gave up 2 bases and J gave up 3 bases, with 8 bases separating them. From germline, CDR1 is SGHAT and CDR2 FQNNGV. Looking up the rest from reference TRBV11-2 and TRBJ2-7 gives the full variable domain: EAGVAQSPRYKIIEKRQSVAFWCNPISGHATLYWYQQILGQGPKLLIQFQNNGVVDDSQLPKDRFSAERLKGVDSTLKIQPAKLEDSAVYLCASSLPGVYEQYFGPGTRLTVT.

V usage is TRBV20-1 and J usage is TRBJ2-1, with unresolved D. Between the trimmed V and J ends, which lost 3 bases and 7 bases, there was a span of 4 bases. The length of the CDR3 is 10 residues. CDR1 is DFQATT, CDR2 SNEGSKA, per germline (reference sequence). This chain's CDR3 is CSASLNEQFF. In nucleotides, the CDR3 is TGCAGTGCTAGTCTTAATGAGCAGTTCTTC.

This chain uses TRBV19 with TRBJ2-1; TRBD2 aligns across 9 bases. Per germline, CDR1 LNHDA and CDR2 SQIVND (reference sequence). Trimming cost V 5 bases and J 1 base; bases outside gene matches: 6. The CDR3 runs to 16 residues. Written as DNA, the CDR3 is TGTGCCAGTAGTTTCGTAGCGGGAGTATCCTACAATGAGCAGTTCTTC. Its translation: CASSFVAGVSYNEQFF. Using reference TRBV19 and TRBJ2-1 for the parts outside the CDR3, the full variable domain is DGGITQSPKYLFRKEGQNVTLSCEQNLNHDAMYWYRQDPGQGLRLIYYSQIVNDFQKGDIAEGYSVSREKKESFPLTVTSAQKNPTAFYLCASSFVAGVSYNEQFFGPGTRLTVL.

V usage is TRBV6-1 and J usage is TRBJ2-2; perhaps TRBD2 as D (7 bases). The CDR3 is 15 amino acids. Trimming left V 2 bases short and J 4 bases short, with 11 bases between. CDR1 and CDR2 from the germline V gene are MNHNS and SASEGT. The CDR3 region has the DNA TGTGCCAGCAGTGAACAAGGGGGGGGCACCGGGGAGCTGTTTTTT. Translating gives CASSEQGGGTGELFF.

The V call is TRBV27, the J call TRBJ2-1; D perhaps matches TRBD1 (6 bases). The CDR3 loop spans 14 amino acids. Trimming cost V 3 bases and J 5 bases, with 11 bases left between them. Germline CDR1 is MNHEY and CDR2 is SMNVEV (reference sequence). The CDR3 DNA reads TGTGCCAGCAGTTTGGCCGGGACACACAATGAGCAGTTCTTC. Its translation: CASSLAGTHNEQFF.

V usage is TRBV30 and J usage is TRBJ1-5; 12 positions match TRBD1. J lost 7 bases, V lost 4 bases, and 8 bases had no gene match. Germline V CDR1 and CDR2: GTSNPN, SVGIG (reference sequence). The CDR3 is 15 amino acids. The CDR3 bases are TGTGCCTGGAACCTGGGGACAGGGGGCTCGCAGCCCCAGCATTTT. Its protein product is CAWNLGTGGSQPQHF.

This chain links TRBV4-2 with TRBJ2-2; D is possibly TRBD2 (5 bases). V lost 1 base, J lost 4 bases, and 7 bases lay in between. Germline V lookup: CDR1 LGHNA, CDR2 YNFKEQ. The length of the CDR3 is 14 residues. The CDR3 loop reads CASSQGSGTGELFF. The CDR3 nucleotides read TGTGCCAGCAGCCAAGGGAGCGGCACCGGGGAGCTGTTTTTT.